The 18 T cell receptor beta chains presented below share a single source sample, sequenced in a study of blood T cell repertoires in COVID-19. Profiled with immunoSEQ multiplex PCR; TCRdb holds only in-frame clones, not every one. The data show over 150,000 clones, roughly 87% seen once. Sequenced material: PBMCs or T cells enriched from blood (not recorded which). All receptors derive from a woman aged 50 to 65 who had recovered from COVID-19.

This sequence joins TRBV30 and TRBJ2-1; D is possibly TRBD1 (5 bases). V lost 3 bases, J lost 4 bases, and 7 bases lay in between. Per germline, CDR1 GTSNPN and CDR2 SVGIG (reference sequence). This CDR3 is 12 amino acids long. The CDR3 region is CAWSAGYNEQFF. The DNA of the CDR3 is TGTGCCTGGAGCGCAGGGTACAATGAGCAGTTCTTC.

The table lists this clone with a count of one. The CDR3 loop is CASTSSGQGVDGYTF. The CDR3 DNA follows: TGTGCCAGCACAAGCTCGGGACAGGGGGTCGATGGCTACACCTTC. The chain is built from TRBV3-1 (or the pseudogene TRBV3-2) and TRBJ1-2, with TRBD1 identical over 11 bases. CDR1 is LGHDT, CDR2 YNNKEL, per germline (reference sequence). The junction had 10 bases not matched to a gene; V was cut back by 7 bases and J by 6 bases. CDR3 length equals 15 residues.

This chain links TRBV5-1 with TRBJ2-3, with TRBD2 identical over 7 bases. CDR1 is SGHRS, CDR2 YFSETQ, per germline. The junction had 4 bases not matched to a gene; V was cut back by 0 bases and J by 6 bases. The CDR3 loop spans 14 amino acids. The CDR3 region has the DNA TGCGCCAGCAGCTTGGAGGGAGGGTCGGATACGCAGTATTTT. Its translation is CASSLEGGSDTQYF.

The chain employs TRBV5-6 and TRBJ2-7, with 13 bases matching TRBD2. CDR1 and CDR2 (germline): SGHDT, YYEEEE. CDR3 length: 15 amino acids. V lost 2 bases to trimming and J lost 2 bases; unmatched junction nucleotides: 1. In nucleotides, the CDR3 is TGTGCCAGCAGCTTCGGACTAGCGGGGGCCTACGAGCAGTACTTC. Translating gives CASSFGLAGAYEQYF.

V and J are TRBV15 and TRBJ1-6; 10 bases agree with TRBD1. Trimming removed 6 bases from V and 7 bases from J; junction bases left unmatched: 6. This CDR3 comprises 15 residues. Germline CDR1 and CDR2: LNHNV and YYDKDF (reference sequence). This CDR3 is CATRPGGQGNSPLHF. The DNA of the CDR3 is TGTGCCACCAGGCCGGGGGGACAGGGGAATTCACCCCTCCACTTT.

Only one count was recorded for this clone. The CDR3 DNA sequence: TGCGCCAGCAGCCCCCGGACAGGGGGTACGGGAGAGACCCAGTACTTC. This encodes CASSPRTGGTGETQYF. This chain connects TRBV5-1 to TRBJ2-5, with 10 bases aligning to TRBD1. Trimming cost V 4 bases and J 4 bases; bases outside gene matches: 10. Germline V gene sequence: CDR1 SGHRS, CDR2 YFSETQ. This CDR3 is built from 16 residues.

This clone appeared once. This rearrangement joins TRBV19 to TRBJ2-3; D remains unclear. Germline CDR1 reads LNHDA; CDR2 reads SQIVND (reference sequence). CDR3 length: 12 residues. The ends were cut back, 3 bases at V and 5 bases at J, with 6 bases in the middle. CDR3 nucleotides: TGTGCCAGTAGTATGGCCCAAGATACGCAGTATTTT. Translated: CASSMAQDTQYF.

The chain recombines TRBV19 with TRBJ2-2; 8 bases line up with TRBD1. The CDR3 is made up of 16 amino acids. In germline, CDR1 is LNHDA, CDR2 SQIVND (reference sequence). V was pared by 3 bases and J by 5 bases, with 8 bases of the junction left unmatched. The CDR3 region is CASSIFQGAGTGELFF. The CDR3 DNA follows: TGTGCCAGTAGTATTTTCCAGGGGGCGGGAACCGGGGAGCTGTTTTTT. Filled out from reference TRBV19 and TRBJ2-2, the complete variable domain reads DGGITQSPKYLFRKEGQNVTLSCEQNLNHDAMYWYRQDPGQGLRLIYYSQIVNDFQKGDIAEGYSVSREKKESFPLTVTSAQKNPTAFYLCASSIFQGAGTGELFFGEGSRLTVL.

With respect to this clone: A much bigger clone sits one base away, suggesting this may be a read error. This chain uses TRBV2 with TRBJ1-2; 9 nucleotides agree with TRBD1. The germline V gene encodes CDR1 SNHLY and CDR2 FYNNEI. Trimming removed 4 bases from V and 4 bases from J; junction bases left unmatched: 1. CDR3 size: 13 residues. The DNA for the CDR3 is TGTGCCAGCAGTGCGACAGGGGGCTATGGCTACACCTTC. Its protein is CASSATGGYGYTF.

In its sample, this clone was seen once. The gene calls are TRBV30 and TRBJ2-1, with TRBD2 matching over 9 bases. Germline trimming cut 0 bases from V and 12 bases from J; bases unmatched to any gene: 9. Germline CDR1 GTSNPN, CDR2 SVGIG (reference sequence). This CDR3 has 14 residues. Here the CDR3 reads CAWSVGLAGMWQFF. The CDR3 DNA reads TGTGCCTGGAGTGTAGGGCTAGCGGGAATGTGGCAGTTCTTC.

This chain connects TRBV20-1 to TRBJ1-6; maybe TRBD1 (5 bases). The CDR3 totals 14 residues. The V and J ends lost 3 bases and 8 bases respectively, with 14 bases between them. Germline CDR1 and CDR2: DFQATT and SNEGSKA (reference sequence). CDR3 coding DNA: TGCAGTGCTAGTTTAAGGCAGGGTGATTCACCCCTCCACTTT. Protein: CSASLRQGDSPLHF.

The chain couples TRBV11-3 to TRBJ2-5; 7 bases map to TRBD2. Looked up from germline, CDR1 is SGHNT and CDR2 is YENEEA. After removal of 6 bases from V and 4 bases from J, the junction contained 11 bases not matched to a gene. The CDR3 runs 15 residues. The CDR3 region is CASSLGGGKRETQYF. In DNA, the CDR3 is TGTGCCAGCAGTTTGGGGGGAGGGAAGCGAGAGACCCAGTACTTC.

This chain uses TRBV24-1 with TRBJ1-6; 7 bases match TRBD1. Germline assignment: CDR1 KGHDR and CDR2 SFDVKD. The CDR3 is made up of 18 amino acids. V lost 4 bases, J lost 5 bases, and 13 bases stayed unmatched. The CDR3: CATSESRRGQRHNSPLHF. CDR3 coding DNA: TGTGCCACCAGTGAGTCACGTAGGGGGCAAAGACATAATTCACCCCTCCACTTT.

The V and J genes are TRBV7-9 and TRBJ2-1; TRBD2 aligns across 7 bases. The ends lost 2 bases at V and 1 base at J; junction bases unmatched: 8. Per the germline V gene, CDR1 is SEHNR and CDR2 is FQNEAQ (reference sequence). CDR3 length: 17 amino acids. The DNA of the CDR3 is TGTGCCAGCAGCTTATCCCGCGGGAGCCATTCCTACAATGAGCAGTTCTTC. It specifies CASSLSRGSHSYNEQFF.

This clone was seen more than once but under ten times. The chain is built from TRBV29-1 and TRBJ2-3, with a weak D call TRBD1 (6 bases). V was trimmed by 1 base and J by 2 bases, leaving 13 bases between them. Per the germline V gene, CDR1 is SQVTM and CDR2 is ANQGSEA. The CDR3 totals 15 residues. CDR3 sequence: CSVEGAQGITDTQYF. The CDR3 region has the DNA TGCAGCGTTGAAGGCGCACAGGGAATCACAGATACGCAGTATTTT.

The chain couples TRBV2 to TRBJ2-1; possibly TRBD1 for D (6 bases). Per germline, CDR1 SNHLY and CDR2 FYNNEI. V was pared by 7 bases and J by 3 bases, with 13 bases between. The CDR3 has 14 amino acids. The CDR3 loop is CASITGTLYNEQFF. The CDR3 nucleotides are TGTGCCAGCATCACCGGGACACTCTACAATGAGCAGTTCTTC.

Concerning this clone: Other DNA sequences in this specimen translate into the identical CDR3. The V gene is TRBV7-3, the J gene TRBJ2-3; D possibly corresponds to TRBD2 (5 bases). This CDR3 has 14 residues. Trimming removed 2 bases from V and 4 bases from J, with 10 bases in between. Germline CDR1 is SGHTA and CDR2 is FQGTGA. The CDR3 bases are TGTGCCAGCAGCTTAGGTGGGAGCGCAGATACGCAGTATTTT. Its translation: CASSLGGSADTQYF.

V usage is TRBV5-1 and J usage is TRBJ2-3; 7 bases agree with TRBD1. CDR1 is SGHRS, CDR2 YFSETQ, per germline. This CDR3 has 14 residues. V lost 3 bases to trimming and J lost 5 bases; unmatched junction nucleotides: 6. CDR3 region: CASSSGTVRDTQYF. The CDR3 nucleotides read TGCGCCAGCAGCTCTGGGACAGTCCGAGATACGCAGTATTTT.